The 27 T cell receptor beta chains given below trace back to one sample, sequenced in a study of blood T cell repertoires in COVID-19. Some clones are missing from TCRdb's copy, which holds only in-frame ones; the method was immunoSEQ multiplex PCR. The data contain about 70,000 clones, about four fifths of them singletons. The sample comprised peripheral blood. These TCRs come from a woman aged 55-69 years with acute or convalescent COVID-19.

This clone came up once. The chain joins TRBV2 to TRBJ2-1; 9 nucleotides match TRBD2. The germline V gene has CDR1 SNHLY and CDR2 FYNNEI. There are 14 residues in the CDR3. Trimming cost V 6 bases and J 7 bases; bases outside gene matches: 7. CDR3 loop: CASSRGGAGNEQFF. CDR3 in DNA: TGTGCCAGCAGCCGCGGGGGGGCTGGGAATGAGCAGTTCTTC.

The rearrangement uses TRBV7-2 and TRBJ2-7, with 9 positions matching TRBD1. V shed 1 base, J shed 3 bases, and the junction held 4 bases outside the gene matches. CDR1 is SGHTA, CDR2 FQGNSA, per germline. This CDR3 has 15 amino acids. The CDR3 loop reads CASSLGGQGFYEQYF. The CDR3 DNA reads as TGTGCCAGCAGCTTAGGAGGACAGGGGTTCTACGAGCAGTACTTC.

V is TRBV6-1 and J is TRBJ2-5, with TRBD2 matching 8 bases. With 2 bases clipped from V and 2 bases from J, the junction kept 7 bases outside the gene matches. The CDR3 sequence is 16 residues long. Germline CDR1 and CDR2: MNHNS and SASEGT. The CDR3 region is CASSELAGGPQETQYF. The CDR3 DNA reads TGTGCCAGCAGTGAACTTGCGGGGGGACCTCAAGAGACCCAGTACTTC.

The chain employs TRBV6-5 and TRBJ1-1, with 7 bases that match TRBD1. The CDR3 covers 13 residues. CDR1 is MNHEY and CDR2 is SVGAGI in the germline V gene. V was pared by 1 base and J by 5 bases, with 1 base of the junction left unmatched. CDR3 region: CASSYYRGTEAFF. The CDR3 DNA reads as TGTGCCAGCAGTTACTACAGGGGAACTGAAGCTTTCTTT.

The V and J genes are TRBV27 and TRBJ1-6, with 10 bases lining up with TRBD1. The J segment lost 12 bases and the V segment lost 6 bases, leaving 17 bases of the junction unmatched. CDR1 is MNHEY, CDR2 SMNVEV, per germline (reference sequence). This CDR3 has 17 residues. The CDR3: CASSLGVSRDRGQPLHF. The CDR3 nucleotides read TGTGCCAGCAGCCTCGGGGTGTCCCGGGACAGGGGCCAACCCCTCCACTTT.

This clone was seen a single time. The same CDR3 can be traced to other DNA sequences in this sample. J is TRBJ2-3 and V is TRBV29-1; D remains ambiguous. V was pared by 4 bases and J by 6 bases, with 5 bases between. CDR3 length: 10 amino acids. Germline-derived CDR1 and CDR2 are SQVTM and ANQGSEA. The CDR3 spells CSVGADTQYF. The CDR3 DNA reads TGCAGCGTTGGTGCGGATACGCAGTATTTT.

This chain joins TRBV6-5 and TRBJ2-5, with TRBD1 matching 10 bases. V shed 6 bases and J 1 base; nucleotides not matched to a gene: 5. The CDR3 length is 15 residues. Germline V gene data show CDR1 as MNHEY and CDR2 as SVGAGI. As DNA, the CDR3 is TGTGCCAGCAGAGTAAGGACAGGGGGCCAAGAGACCCAGTACTTC. It translates to CASRVRTGGQETQYF.

The chain carries TRBV13 and TRBJ2-2; tentatively, D is TRBD1 (6 bases). The CDR3 runs to 16 residues. Trimming removed 5 bases at V and 1 base at J, with 14 bases between. The germline CDR1 and CDR2 sequences are PRHDT and FYEKMQ (reference sequence). CDR3 bases: TGTGCCAGCAGCCCCTCCGGGACAAGGAACACCGGGGAGCTGTTTTTT. Its protein is CASSPSGTRNTGELFF.

The gene calls are TRBV11-2 and TRBJ2-2; tentatively, D is TRBD2 (5 bases). The CDR3 totals 15 residues. The ends were cut back, 5 bases at V and 4 bases at J, with 14 bases in the middle. The germline V gene has CDR1 SGHAT and CDR2 FQNNGV. The DNA of the CDR3 is TGTGCCAGCAGCCGCGAGACTCTAGCCACCGGGGAGCTGTTTTTT. Encoded protein: CASSRETLATGELFF.

This chain connects TRBV5-1 to TRBJ2-5; 12 positions match TRBD2. Germline CDR1 reads SGHRS; CDR2 reads YFSETQ. Trimming removed 3 bases from V and 7 bases from J; junction bases left unmatched: 7. The CDR3 has 15 residues. In DNA form, the CDR3 reads TGCGCCAGCAGCTCTCTAGCGGGGGGGCCCGGGACCCAGTACTTC. As protein: CASSSLAGGPGTQYF.

The V and J genes are TRBV6-5 and TRBJ2-3; a possible D gene is TRBD1 (6 bases). CDR3 length equals 11 residues. V dropped 2 bases and J dropped 9 bases, with 6 bases sitting between them. Germline CDR1 reads MNHEY; CDR2 reads SVGAGI. The CDR3 DNA follows: TGTGCCAGCAGTTACCAGGGGACGCAGTATTTT. It is translated as CASSYQGTQYF.

This rearrangement joins TRBV15 to TRBJ1-2; no firm D call. Germline V gene sequence: CDR1 LNHNV, CDR2 YYDKDF (reference sequence). V lost 5 bases and J lost 1, with 11 bases in between. The CDR3 runs to 14 residues. The chain's CDR3 is CATSALADNYGYTF. In DNA, the CDR3 is TGTGCCACCAGCGCTCTCGCAGATAACTATGGCTACACCTTC.

Concerning this clone: Its ends do not fully match the called genes, so a read error is possible. The chain employs TRBV7-7 and TRBJ1-1; TRBD1 might be the D (5 bases). The CDR3 contains 13 residues. Germline CDR1 reads SSHAT; CDR2 reads FNYEAQ (reference sequence). This CDR3 is CASSPNAGAEAFF. The CDR3 DNA is TGTGCTAGCAGCCCTAACGCTGGGGCCGAAGCTTTCTTT.

This CDR3 is CASSEGGPWDEQFF. DNA for the CDR3: TGTGCCAGTAGTGAGGGAGGCCCATGGGATGAGCAGTTCTTC. J is TRBJ2-1 and V is TRBV19; D may be TRBD2 (6 bases). Trimming cost V 5 bases and J 8 bases, with 16 bases left between them. This CDR3 contains 14 residues. Germline values: CDR1 LNHDA, CDR2 SQIVND (reference sequence).

This clone was counted only a few times. The V and J genes are TRBV25-1 and TRBJ1-2; 7 bases align to TRBD1. The CDR3 is 17 residues long. The trim removed 6 bases at V and 8 bases at J, leaving 21 bases unmatched. Per germline, CDR1 MGHDK and CDR2 SYGVNS. In DNA, the CDR3 is TGTGCCAGCAGCCCCGGGGGGGAGGGGGCAAGGTGGAAGGGCTACACCTTC. It translates to CASSPGGEGARWKGYTF.

DNA for the CDR3: TGTGCCACTAAGGACAGCCTGAACACTGAAGCTTTCTTT. Translating it yields CATKDSLNTEAFF. The rearrangement joins TRBV10-3 to TRBJ1-1; perhaps TRBD1 as D (6 bases). CDR3 length: 13 residues. The ends were cut back, 10 bases at V and 0 bases at J, with 12 bases in the middle. Germline loops: CDR1 ENHRY, CDR2 SYGVKD.

The CDR3 is CASSYGGWNEQFF. CDR3 sequence (DNA): TGTGCCAGCAGTTACGGCGGATGGAATGAGCAGTTCTTC. The J gene is TRBJ2-1, the V gene TRBV6-5; D is unclear. V lost 2 bases to trimming and J lost 7 bases, with 9 bases between them. CDR3 length: 13 amino acids. Germline loops: CDR1 MNHEY, CDR2 SVGAGI.

Remarks on this clone: The sample contains more than one DNA sequence encoding this CDR3. This chain links TRBV28 with TRBJ1-1; D unresolved. The germline V and J ends were trimmed by 1 base and 3 bases, with 6 bases remaining between them. The CDR3 spans 13 residues. CDR1 is MDHEN and CDR2 is SYDVKM in the germline V gene. The CDR3 coding sequence is TGTGCCAGCAGTTTATCGGGAGACACTGAAGCTTTCTTT. It is translated as CASSLSGDTEAFF.

This clone was observed a single time. The rearrangement joins TRBV27 to TRBJ2-7; possibly TRBD2 for D (5 bases). V shed 5 bases and J shed 1 base, with 18 bases lying between them. The CDR3 totals 16 residues. The germline V gene encodes CDR1 MNHEY and CDR2 SMNVEV (reference sequence). CDR3 in DNA: TGTGCCAGCAGTCCGTCAGAGGGCGTAACTTCCTACGAGCAGTACTTC. Its protein is CASSPSEGVTSYEQYF.

V usage is TRBV29-1 and J usage is TRBJ1-2, with TRBD1 as a possible D gene (5 bases). Trimming removed 6 bases at V and 2 bases at J, with 10 bases between. CDR3 length equals 12 residues. Germline values: CDR1 SQVTM, CDR2 ANQGSEA. In nucleotides, the CDR3 is TGCAGCGTAAGGGACTGGAACTATGGCTACACCTTC. Translated: CSVRDWNYGYTF.

The chain combines TRBV5-6 with TRBJ1-2; possible D gene TRBD1, 5 bases. Germline CDR1 is SGHDT and CDR2 is YYEEEE. The V and J ends lost 1 base and 8 bases respectively, with 12 bases between them. The CDR3 runs to 13 residues. The CDR3 region has the DNA TGTGCCAGCAGCTTGCTGGGGAGGGACGGCTACACCTTC. Its translation: CASSLLGRDGYTF.

On this clone: The junction differs from germline at one of its ends, possibly a read error. The chain recombines TRBV7-8 with TRBJ2-5; perhaps TRBD2 as D (6 bases). The CDR3 is made up of 14 amino acids. Germline loops: CDR1 SGHVS, CDR2 FQNEAQ. The CDR3 region has the DNA TGTGCCAGCGGCTTTAGTGGAGGGTGGGAGACCCAGTACTTC. As protein: CASGFSGGWETQYF.

The chain joins TRBV12-3 or TRBV12-4 to TRBJ2-3; D not resolved. The CDR3 is 13 residues long. With 1 base removed from V and 4 bases from J, the gap between germline ends came to 6 bases. The DNA of the CDR3 is TGTGCCAGCAGTTTAGACTTCTCAGATACGCAGTATTTT. Translation gives CASSLDFSDTQYF.

The chain employs TRBV7-9 and TRBJ2-1, with D hard to call. CDR3 length: 12 residues. The germline V gene has CDR1 SEHNR and CDR2 FQNEAQ (reference sequence). The germline V and J ends were trimmed by 3 bases and 6 bases, with 6 bases remaining between them. CDR3 nucleotide sequence: TGTGCCAGCAGCTTGGAGATCAATGAGCAGTTCTTC. This encodes CASSLEINEQFF.

This clone was counted a single time. V is TRBV11-2 and J is TRBJ2-5; D gene ambiguous. Germline V gene sequence: CDR1 SGHAT, CDR2 FQNNGV. This CDR3 is 13 amino acids long. The germline V and J ends were trimmed by 0 bases and 11 bases, with 13 bases remaining between them. In nucleotides, the CDR3 is TGTGCCAGCAGCTTAGAGTCGCCGAGTTTGCAGTACTTC. Translation gives CASSLESPSLQYF.

The chain employs TRBV29-1 and TRBJ1-1, with 10 bases matching TRBD1. Germline-derived CDR1 and CDR2 are SQVTM and ANQGSEA. Trimming took 3 bases from V and 5 from J; bases not matched to a gene: 6. The CDR3 sequence is 14 residues long. CDR3 sequence (DNA): TGCAGCGTTGAGGCGGACAGGGGGGGAACTGAAGCTTTCTTT. Translated, it gives CSVEADRGGTEAFF. Full variable domain (missing parts from reference TRBV29-1 and TRBJ1-1): SAVISQKPSRDICQRGTSLTIQCQVDSQVTMMFWYRQQPGQSLTLIATANQGSEATYESGFVIDKFPISRPNLTFSTLTVSNMSPEDSSIYLCSVEADRGGTEAFFGQGTRLTVV.

The rearrangement uses TRBV18 and TRBJ1-1; 9 bases agree with TRBD1. Germline assignment: CDR1 KGHSH and CDR2 LQKENI. This CDR3 comprises 16 residues. The junction had 6 bases not matched to a gene; V was cut back by 2 bases and J by 2 bases. The chain's CDR3 is CASSPSQGALNTEAFF. CDR3 nucleotide sequence: TGTGCCAGCTCACCATCACAGGGGGCCCTAAACACTGAAGCTTTCTTT.